The source of this T cell receptor (beta chain) is a study of T cell changes during pregnancy in multiple sclerosis. V shed 4 bases and J shed 3 bases, with 16 bases lying between them. CDR3 length: 15 amino acids. Germline loops: CDR1 LGHNA, CDR2 YSLEER. Sequencing used immunoSEQ multiplex PCR; TCRdb keeps in-frame clones, though not all of them. There are over 45,000 clones in the sample; around 93% occur only once, and over 0.55% lies in the top ten. This TCR derives from a female donor with multiple sclerosis, enrolled in a pregnancy study. This chain joins TRBV4-3 and TRBJ2-7, with D possibly matching TRBD2 (5 bases). This specimen was CD4+ T cells from peripheral blood mononuclear cells, taken after pregnancy. This CDR3 is CASSRGLYGDYEQYF. The CDR3, as DNA: TGCGCCAGCAGCCGAGGACTTTACGGCGACTACGAGCAGTACTTC.